These 9 T cell receptor beta chains originate from one sample sequenced in a study of somatic mutations in cytotoxic T cells in rheumatoid arthritis. Sequencing was performed with immunoSEQ multiplex PCR; in TCRdb, only in-frame clones are kept and a portion is missing. The repertoire holds about 11,000 clones, with over 65% as singletons. The sequencing sample was made of CD8+ T cells sorted from blood. These receptors were obtained from an adult with rheumatoid arthritis.

The J gene is TRBJ2-5, the V gene TRBV6-1, with D perhaps TRBD1 (5 bases). Trimming pared 2 bases from V and 0 bases from J, leaving 10 bases between. The CDR3 totals 15 residues. Looked up from germline, CDR1 is MNHNS and CDR2 is SASEGT. The CDR3 reads CASSELTGNQETQYF. CDR3 in DNA: TGTGCCAGCAGTGAATTAACAGGAAACCAAGAGACCCAGTACTTC.

This clone showed up just a few times. This sequence joins TRBV4-3 and TRBJ2-1, with 13 bases lining up with TRBD2. The CDR3 extends over 17 amino acids. With 4 bases clipped from V and 8 bases from J, the junction kept 11 bases outside the gene matches. Per the germline V gene, CDR1 is LGHNA and CDR2 is YSLEER. The CDR3 DNA sequence: TGCGCCAGCAGCCCCCAGGCCGGGACTAGCGGGGCCGATGAGCAGTTCTTC. It codes for CASSPQAGTSGADEQFF.

V is TRBV15 and J is TRBJ2-3; no reliable D call. The CDR3 consists of 13 residues. V was shortened by 1 base and J by 1 base, with 3 bases between the two germline ends. Germline loops: CDR1 LNHNV, CDR2 YYDKDF (reference sequence). CDR3 DNA: TGTGCCACCAGCAGAGCAGGCACAGATACGCAGTATTTT. Protein: CATSRAGTDTQYF.

This clone was seen once. V and J are TRBV6-4 and TRBJ1-2; D perhaps matches TRBD1 (6 bases). Trimming took 5 bases from V and 8 from J, leaving 18 bases between them. The CDR3 runs to 14 residues. Germline CDR1 and CDR2: MRHNA and SNTAGT. This chain's CDR3 is CASSPQGTIHGYTF. The CDR3 DNA is TGTGCCAGCAGTCCACAGGGTACCATTCACGGCTACACCTTC.

The V call is TRBV5-6, the J call TRBJ2-1; D ambiguous. Trimming left V 6 bases short and J 6 bases short, with 16 bases between. The germline CDR1 and CDR2 sequences are SGHDT and YYEEEE. This CDR3 region has 14 residues. The CDR3 spells CASTLFPSANEQFF. CDR3 nucleotide sequence: TGTGCCAGCACCCTCTTCCCCTCAGCCAATGAGCAGTTCTTC.

The rearrangement joins TRBV5-1 to TRBJ1-1; no definite D call. Germline CDR1 SGHRS, CDR2 YFSETQ. The germline V and J ends were trimmed by 4 bases and 4 bases, with 17 bases remaining between them. This CDR3 has 15 amino acids. CDR3 protein: CASSNGLVFGTEAFF. The CDR3 DNA reads as TGCGCCAGCAGCAACGGGCTAGTGTTTGGCACTGAAGCTTTCTTT. Drawing the rest from reference TRBV5-1 and TRBJ1-1, the complete variable domain is KAGVTQTPRYLIKTRGQQVTLSCSPISGHRSVSWYQQTPGQGLQFLFEYFSETQRNKGNFPGRFSGRQFSNSRSEMNVSTLELGDSALYLCASSNGLVFGTEAFFGQGTRLTVV.

The chain recombines TRBV19 with TRBJ1-2; 8 bases match TRBD1. The junction had 12 bases not matched to a gene; V was cut back by 5 bases and J by 4 bases. Germline V CDR1 and CDR2: LNHDA, SQIVND (reference sequence). CDR3 length equals 16 residues. CDR3 amino acids: CASSSSTGALFYGYTF. Written as DNA, the CDR3 is TGTGCCAGTAGTTCCTCGACAGGGGCCCTCTTCTATGGCTACACCTTC.

J is TRBJ1-2 and V is TRBV7-2; perhaps TRBD1 as D (5 bases). The V gene's germline CDR1 is SGHTA and CDR2 FQGNSA. The CDR3 has 13 amino acids. The V end lost 1 base, the J end lost 6 bases, and 9 bases lay between the germline ends. The CDR3, as DNA: TGTGCCAGCAGCTTAGTGGGACCCAATGGCTACACCTTC. This codes for CASSLVGPNGYTF.

The chain links TRBV27 to TRBJ2-7; 7 nucleotides agree with TRBD2. This CDR3 is 15 amino acids long. The V segment lost 5 bases and the J segment 3 bases; nucleotides outside the gene matches: 10. From germline, CDR1 is MNHEY and CDR2 SMNVEV (reference sequence). CDR3 sequence (DNA): TGTGCCAGCAGTCTGTCCGGGGGGTATAGCTACGAGCAGTACTTC. Its protein is CASSLSGGYSYEQYF.